These 20 T cell receptor beta chains share one sample of origin, sequenced in a study of spatial heterogeneity in lung cancer. TCRdb called the 5' RACE reads again in MiXCR, with one record for every CDR3 protein. This sample has under 15,000 distinct CDR3 sequences, with less than 6.5% found just once. Study-level results: Tumors with more nonsynonymous mutations had more expanded intratumoral alpha and beta TCRs.

These receptors' antigens are unknown. Documented time point: sample taken at primary tumor resection. This material consisted of lung tumor tissue, taken at surgery. The source of these receptors is a female donor with early-stage non-small cell lung cancer.

This clonotype has more than one count but fewer than ten. This beta chain appears as a stray read in a library generated for alpha chains; its size is not informative. V gene TRBV20-1 combines with J gene TRBJ2-7; D may match TRBD1 or TRBD2 (6 bases each). The germline V gene encodes CDR1 DFQATT and CDR2 SNEGSKA (reference sequence). This CDR3 region has 14 residues. Deletions cut 5 bases from V and 4 bases from J, with 18 bases between. Here the CDR3 DNA reads TGCAGTGCTGGCTCGCCGGGGGCGACTTACGAGCAGTACTTC. Protein: CSAGSPGATYEQYF.

This clonotype was counted many times. This beta chain is a stray sequence in a library constructed for alpha chains; its clone size is not meaningful. The chain combines TRBV12-3 or TRBV12-4 with TRBJ2-3; D tentatively fits TRBD1 or TRBD2 (5 bases each). The CDR3 has 15 residues. The V end was cut by 6 bases, the J end by 6 bases, with 19 bases between. CDR3 amino acids: CASSPILVGDDTQYF. The CDR3 region has the DNA TGTGCCAGCAGCCCCATTCTGGTGGGGGATGATACGCAGTATTTT.

By share of the sample, this clonotype is medium-sized. This beta chain turned up in a library designed for alpha chains; as an off-target read, its abundance says little. The chain couples TRBV9 to TRBJ2-6; 11 positions match TRBD2. The junction had 13 bases not matched to a gene; V was cut back by 0 bases and J by 5 bases. There are 20 residues in the CDR3. Germline CDR1 reads SGDLS; CDR2 reads YYNGEE. In nucleotides, the CDR3 is TGTGCCAGCAGCGTAGCCAAGTATACTAGCGGGGGCCTCTGGGCCAACGTCCTGACTTTC. Amino acid sequence: CASSVAKYTSGGLWANVLTF.

This clonotype showed up many times. In a library made to pick up alpha chains, this beta chain is a stray read with a size that means little. The chain employs TRBV5-1 and TRBJ2-1, with D uncertain. V shed 3 bases and J shed 12 bases, with 13 bases lying between them. CDR3 size: 12 residues. Germline V gene sequence: CDR1 SGHRS, CDR2 YFSETQ. CDR3 sequence: CASSSPKDGQFF. For the CDR3, the DNA is TGCGCCAGCAGCTCGCCCAAAGACGGGCAGTTCTTC.

About this clonotype: This beta chain appears as a stray read in a library generated for alpha chains; its size is not informative. The rearrangement joins TRBV6-2 or TRBV6-3 to TRBJ2-2, with D perhaps TRBD1 (5 bases). Germline V CDR1 and CDR2: MNHEY, SVGEGT. The V gene lost 2 bases and the J gene lost 5 bases, with 15 bases spanning the gap. The CDR3 spans 16 residues. CDR3 in DNA: TGTGCCAGCAGTTACGCCTCAGGGTTTGCGACCGGGGAGCTGTTTTTT. Its protein product is CASSYASGFATGELFF.

This clonotype is termed medium-sized (0.01 to 0.1%). The size of this beta chain means little, since it is a stray read in a library made for alpha chains. The rearrangement uses TRBV12-3 or TRBV12-4 and TRBJ2-7, with D possibly being TRBD2 (5 bases). This CDR3 comprises 15 residues. V was shortened by 0 bases and J by 13 bases, with 22 bases between the two germline ends. The CDR3 loop is CASSLAGLGRGSSYF. CDR3 DNA: TGTGCCAGCAGTTTAGCAGGGTTGGGGAGAGGGAGCAGTTACTTC.

This clonotype was counted ten times or more. This beta chain was picked up by a library intended for alpha chains and is off target, so its count carries little meaning. This chain uses TRBV3-1 with TRBJ1-4; TRBD1 matches 7 bases. CDR3 size: 15 residues. V gave up 6 bases and J gave up 4 bases; unmatched junction bases: 8. CDR1 is LGHDT and CDR2 is YNNKEL in the germline V gene (reference sequence). This CDR3 is CASREGAHDNEKLFF. The CDR3 DNA reads as TGTGCCAGCAGGGAGGGGGCGCACGATAATGAAAAACTGTTTTTT.

This clonotype appeared many times. This beta chain slipped into a library made for alpha chains as a stray read, so its size is not meaningful. V gene TRBV12-3 or TRBV12-4 combines with J gene TRBJ2-7; TRBD1 aligns across 7 bases. The CDR3 has 15 residues. V shed 7 bases, J shed 0 bases, and the junction held 9 bases outside the gene matches. The CDR3: CASTPQTGLSYEQYF. DNA for the CDR3: TGTGCCAGCACCCCTCAGACAGGGCTCTCCTACGAGCAGTACTTC.

Note on this clonotype: This beta chain came through as a stray read in a library set up for alpha chains, and its size says little. DNA for the CDR3: TGTGCCAGCAGTGAGCAGGGGCTGGGAGAGCAGTACTTC. Protein product: CASSEQGLGEQYF. The chain has TRBV2 and TRBJ2-7; D is possibly TRBD1 (6 bases). Germline CDR1 reads SNHLY; CDR2 reads FYNNEI. Deletions cut 3 bases from V and 7 bases from J, with 13 bases between. This CDR3 region has 13 residues.

In this sample, this clonotype turned up many times. This beta chain is an unintended read in a library built for alpha chains; its size means little. The chain employs TRBV5-6 and TRBJ2-1, with 9 bases lining up with TRBD1. The V and J ends lost 4 bases and 0 bases, in that order; junction bases with no gene match: 5. Germline V gene lookup returns CDR1 SGHDT and CDR2 YYEEEE. There are 16 residues in the CDR3. The CDR3 nucleotides are TGTGCCAGCAGCGGGGGGACAGGGACCTCCTACAATGAGCAGTTCTTC. Its protein is CASSGGTGTSYNEQFF.

This clonotype ranks as medium-sized. A library made for alpha chains picked up this beta chain off target, so its size means little. The rearrangement uses TRBV12-3 or TRBV12-4 and TRBJ2-4, with a tentative D call TRBD1 (6 bases). This CDR3 is 16 amino acids long. Trimming removed 6 bases from V and 0 bases from J, with 15 bases in between. This CDR3 reads CASRRTVEGAKNIQYF. For the CDR3, the DNA is TGTGCCAGCAGACGGACAGTCGAGGGAGCCAAAAACATTCAGTACTTC.

This clonotype was observed at least ten times. This beta chain is an unintended read in a library built for alpha chains; its size means little. The chain carries TRBV28 and TRBJ1-1, with D possibly TRBD1 on 6 matching bases. V dropped 4 bases and J dropped 5 bases, with 17 bases sitting between them. The CDR3 has 15 residues. Germline lookup yields CDR1 MDHEN and CDR2 SYDVKM. The CDR3 loop is CASSYYKGGRTEAFF. The CDR3 nucleotides are TGTGCCAGCAGTTACTACAAGGGGGGGAGAACTGAAGCTTTCTTT.

This clonotype was detected ten times or more. This beta chain came through as a stray read in a library set up for alpha chains, and its size says little. The chain carries TRBV7-2 and TRBJ1-5; possible D gene TRBD1, 6 bases. Germline CDR1 reads SGHTA; CDR2 reads FQGNSA. V was trimmed by 2 bases and J by 2 bases, leaving 13 bases between them. This CDR3 spans 16 amino acids. The CDR3 here is CASSLFGGARNQPQHF. Written as DNA, the CDR3 is TGTGCCAGCAGCTTATTCGGGGGGGCTCGCAATCAGCCCCAGCATTTT. The full variable domain, in which reference TRBV7-2 and TRBJ1-5 provide the parts outside the CDR3, is GAGVSQSPSNKVTEKGKDVELRCDPISGHTALYWYRQSLGQGLEFLIYFQGNSAPDKSGLPSDRFSAERTGGSVSTLTIQRTQQEDSAVYLCASSLFGGARNQPQHFGDGTRLSIL.

This clonotype has a count of ten or more. This beta chain slipped into a library made for alpha chains as a stray read, so its size is not meaningful. V is TRBV6-5 and J is TRBJ2-3, with 12 bases matching TRBD1. Germline CDR1 reads MNHEY; CDR2 reads SVGAGI. This CDR3 is 17 amino acids long. V dropped 2 bases and J dropped 2; count of bases not matched to a gene: 5. The CDR3 spells CASSYTGTGGYTDTQYF. The CDR3 DNA follows: TGTGCCAGCAGTTACACTGGGACAGGGGGCTACACAGATACGCAGTATTTT.

This clonotype was picked up many times. This beta chain is a stray sequence in a library constructed for alpha chains; its clone size is not meaningful. V and J are TRBV12-3 or TRBV12-4 and TRBJ1-5, with a possible D match to TRBD1 (5 bases). The CDR3 extends over 14 amino acids. V lost 4 bases and J 0 bases, leaving 7 bases between the germline ends. The CDR3 coding sequence is TGTGCCAGCAGTTCTCAGGGTAGCAATCAGCCCCAGCATTTT. The encoded protein is CASSSQGSNQPQHF.

This clonotype is medium-sized in the sample. The library was prepared for alpha chains; this beta chain is a stray read, so its frequency means little. The chain has TRBV6-1 and TRBJ2-6, with 7 nucleotides matching TRBD2. The V segment lost 8 bases and the J segment 2 bases; nucleotides outside the gene matches: 6. CDR3 length equals 15 residues. Germline CDR1 and CDR2: MNHNS and SASEGT. This CDR3 reads CASHQGGTGANVLTF. The CDR3, as DNA: TGTGCCAGCCACCAGGGAGGGACTGGGGCCAACGTCCTGACTTTC.

This clonotype was counted at least ten times. Being off target in a library aimed at alpha chains, this beta chain has a size of little meaning. This chain connects TRBV7-9 to TRBJ2-7; unclear D gene. CDR3 size: 14 residues. Germline CDR1 SEHNR, CDR2 FQNEAQ (reference sequence). V lost 0 bases, J lost 4 bases, and 10 bases lay in between. The DNA of the CDR3 is TGTGCCAGCAGCTTAGCCCTCGACGGGTACGAGCAGTACTTC. Translated, it gives CASSLALDGYEQYF.

The table lists this clonotype with many counts. Since it is a stray read in a library aimed at alpha chains, this beta chain has a size that is not meaningful. The chain links TRBV12-5 to TRBJ2-3; 10 bases line up with TRBD2. CDR3 length: 15 amino acids. After removal of 7 bases from V and 1 base from J, the junction contained 5 bases not matched to a gene. Germline CDR1 and CDR2: LGHNT and FRNRAP. The CDR3 DNA reads TGTGCTAGTGCCGAACTAGCGGGGCGCACAGATACGCAGTATTTT. Amino acid sequence: CASAELAGRTDTQYF.

This clonotype appeared a few times. With the library built for alpha chains, this beta chain is off target and its frequency is not meaningful. This chain joins TRBV11-2 and TRBJ2-1, with unresolved D. Germline assignment: CDR1 SGHAT and CDR2 FQNNGV. The CDR3 sequence is 12 residues long. The V gene lost 4 bases and the J gene lost 4 bases, with 5 bases spanning the gap. The chain's CDR3 is CASSSTYNEQFF. Here the CDR3 DNA reads TGTGCCAGCAGCTCAACTTACAATGAGCAGTTCTTC. Drawing the rest from reference TRBV11-2 and TRBJ2-1, the complete variable domain is EAGVAQSPRYKIIEKRQSVAFWCNPISGHATLYWYQQILGQGPKLLIQFQNNGVVDDSQLPKDRFSAERLKGVDSTLKIQPAKLEDSAVYLCASSSTYNEQFFGPGTRLTVL.

This clonotype was counted many times. This beta chain appears as a stray read in a library generated for alpha chains; its size is not informative. This chain's CDR3 is CASSPNRGPEAFF. DNA of the CDR3: TGTGCCAGCAGTCCCAACAGGGGCCCTGAAGCTTTCTTT. V usage is TRBV3-1 and J usage is TRBJ1-1; TRBD1 matches 7 bases. Germline V gene sequence: CDR1 LGHDT, CDR2 YNNKEL (reference sequence). V shed 6 bases, J shed 6 bases, and the junction held 7 bases outside the gene matches. The CDR3 runs to 13 residues.